Listed below are T cell receptor beta chains from one sample, sequenced in a study of blood T cells in healthy people across ages. TCRdb reanalysed the 5' RACE reads using MiXCR and keeps one entry per CDR3 protein. This sample has 1.4 million or so distinct CDR3 sequences; 35% to 45% occur once, and the top ten carry over 3.5%. Sequences were obtained from blood. Every receptor here comes from a woman aged 18-30 years in good health. Each CDR3 is given with its conserved first and last residue. A D gene is named only where the DNA matches it firmly. Not every row has a clone size; where given, it reads once, few, many or a size class.

>TRBV6-2/TRBV6-3|once|TRBJ2-1|-
CASSRAASSYNGQFF
TGTGCCAGCAGCCGGGCGGCTAGCTCCTACAATGGGCAGTTCTTC
>TRBV12-3/TRBV12-4|-|TRBJ1-5|TRBD1
CASSPEGQSLQPQHF
TGTGCCAGCAGTCCAGAGGGACAGAGTCTCCAGCCCCAGCATTTT
>TRBV12-5|-|TRBJ2-5|-
CASGDLDEQYF
TGTGCTAGTGGGGACCTTGATGAGCAGTACTTC
>TRBV5-1|-|TRBJ2-3|-
CASSPGEGYTDTQYF
TGCGCCAGCAGCCCGGGGGAAGGGTACACCGATACGCAGTATTTT
>TRBV10-2|-|TRBJ2-7|-
CASSGLRSYKEQYF
TGCGCCAGCAGTGGACTTCGCTCCTACAAGGAGCAGTACTTC
>TRBV5-4|-|TRBJ2-1|TRBD2
CASSLEGGPIYEQFF
TGTGCCAGCAGCTTGGAGGGAGGGCCGATCTATGAGCAGTTCTTC
>TRBV5-1|-|TRBJ1-1|-
CASSSWDTRGTEAFF
TGCGCCAGCAGCTCCTGGGACACCCGCGGCACTGAAGCTTTCTTT
>TRBV20-1|few|TRBJ2-3|TRBD2
CSASRPRGGLDTQYF
TGCAGTGCTAGCCGCCCGCGGGGAGGGCTAGATACGCAGTATTTT
>TRBV29-1|-|TRBJ2-7|TRBD2
CSVERTSHEQYF
TGCAGCGTTGAAAGGACTAGCCATGAGCAGTACTTC
>TRBV6-6|-|TRBJ1-1|-
CASSTKSGAEAFF
TGTGCCAGCAGTACCAAGTCCGGGGCTGAAGCTTTCTTT
>TRBV27|-|TRBJ1-5|TRBD1
CASSLFAGGQPQHF
TGTGCCAGCAGTTTATTTGCAGGGGGTCAGCCCCAGCATTTT
>TRBV7-3|-|TRBJ2-3|TRBD2
CASSSTSGTNTQYF
TGTGCCAGCAGCTCGACTAGCGGGACCAATACGCAGTATTTT
>TRBV9|-|TRBJ2-7|-
CASSVADSTYEQYF
TGTGCCAGCAGCGTAGCGGACAGTACCTACGAGCAGTACTTC
>TRBV7-2|-|TRBJ1-5|TRBD1
CASSPDRAYNQPQHF
TGTGCCAGCAGCCCCGACAGGGCCTATAATCAGCCCCAGCATTTT
>TRBV14|-|TRBJ1-2|-
CASSPKPDTNYGYTF
TGTGCCAGCAGCCCCAAGCCGGACACCAACTATGGCTACACCTTC
>TRBV25-1|few|TRBJ2-3|-
CASRANAQGGTQYF
TGTGCCAGTAGGGCGAATGCCCAGGGGGGGACGCAGTATTTT
>TRBV12-3/TRBV12-4|-|TRBJ1-5|-
CASRRGVQPQHF
TGTGCCAGCAGAAGAGGGGTTCAGCCCCAGCATTTT
>TRBV28|-|TRBJ1-2|-
CASSFGDGYNYGYTF
TGTGCCAGCAGTTTTGGGGACGGCTACAACTATGGCTACACCTTC
>TRBV25-1|-|TRBJ2-7|-
CASSKSQAAYEQYF
TGTGCCAGCAGCAAAAGCCAGGCTGCCTACGAGCAGTACTTC
>TRBV4-1|-|TRBJ1-3|-
CASSQDLRVSGNTIYF
TGCGCCAGCAGCCAAGATTTGAGGGTCAGCGGAAACACCATATATTTT
>TRBV9|few|TRBJ2-5|-
CASSVSGSLETQYF
TGTGCCAGCAGCGTCAGTGGGAGTTTAGAGACCCAGTACTTC
>TRBV7-2|-|TRBJ1-1|TRBD1
CASSDPGTGLNTEAFF
TGTGCCAGCAGCGACCCCGGGACAGGGTTAAACACTGAAGCTTTCTTT
>TRBV6-2/TRBV6-3|-|TRBJ2-2|-
CASSRGRASTGELFF
TGTGCCAGCAGCAGGGGACGGGCCTCCACCGGGGAGCTGTTTTTT
>TRBV7-9|-|TRBJ1-4|-
CASSSPQGEAEKLFF
TGTGCCAGCAGCTCCCCACAGGGCGAGGCTGAAAAACTGTTTTTT
>TRBV4-3|-|TRBJ2-7|TRBD1
CASSQRQGRSYEQYF
TGCGCCAGCAGCCAAAGACAGGGACGGTCCTACGAGCAGTACTTC
>TRBV7-2|many|TRBJ2-3|-
CASSLSQGGTDTQYF
TGTGCCAGCAGCTTAAGCCAGGGTGGCACAGATACGCAGTATTTT
>TRBV7-2|many|TRBJ1-2|-
CASSLAALQGRYGYTF
TGTGCCAGCAGCTTAGCGGCCTTACAGGGCCGCTATGGCTACACCTTC
>TRBV3-1|few|TRBJ2-7|-
CASSGRTQSYEQYF
TGTGCCAGCAGCGGACGGACACAATCCTACGAGCAGTACTTC
>TRBV6-2/TRBV6-3|-|TRBJ2-1|TRBD2
CTSSYSQRDHNEQFF
TGTACCAGCAGTTACTCGCAGCGGGATCACAATGAGCAGTTCTTC
>TRBV2|-|TRBJ2-5|-
CASANGRGQETQYF
TGTGCCTCAGCAAATGGGCGGGGCCAAGAGACCCAGTACTTC
>TRBV3-1|many|TRBJ1-1|TRBD1
CASSQGTGNTEAFF
TGTGCCAGCAGCCAAGGGACAGGAAACACTGAAGCTTTCTTT